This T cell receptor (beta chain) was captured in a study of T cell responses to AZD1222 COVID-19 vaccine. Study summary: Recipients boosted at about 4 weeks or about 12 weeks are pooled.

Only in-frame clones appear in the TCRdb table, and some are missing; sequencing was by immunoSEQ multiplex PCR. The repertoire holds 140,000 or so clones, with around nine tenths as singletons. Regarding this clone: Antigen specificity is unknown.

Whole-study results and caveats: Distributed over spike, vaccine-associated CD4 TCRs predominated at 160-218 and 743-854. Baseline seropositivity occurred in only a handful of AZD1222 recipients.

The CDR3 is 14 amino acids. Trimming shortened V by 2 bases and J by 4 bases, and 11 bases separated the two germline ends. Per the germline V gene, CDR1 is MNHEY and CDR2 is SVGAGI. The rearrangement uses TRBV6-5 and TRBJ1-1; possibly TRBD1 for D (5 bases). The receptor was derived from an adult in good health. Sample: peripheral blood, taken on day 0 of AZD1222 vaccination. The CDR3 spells CASSYELGGTEAFF. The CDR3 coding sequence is TGTGCCAGCAGTTACGAGTTGGGGGGCACTGAAGCTTTCTTT.